The subject of this entry is one TCR beta chain. The CDR3 extends over 15 amino acids. V was clipped by 0 bases and J by 6 bases; unmatched bases: 6. CDR1 SGHDT and CDR2 YYEEEE come from the germline V gene. Original data processing: Nucleated cell counts were estimated from reference gene primer amplification. The table came from immunoSEQ multiplex PCR; TCRdb's copy has only in-frame clones and leaves some out. That table gives V, J and clone size, and the DNA gave D and trimming. The repertoire holds a few hundred thousand clones, with around nine tenths as singletons. This sample was included in a study of blood T cell repertoires in COVID-19. At the level of the study: T cells, B-cell-depleted T cells, or PBMCs supplied cDNA or gDNA.

The J gene is TRBJ2-7, the V gene TRBV5-6; 10 nucleotides match TRBD2. Sequencing used peripheral blood. The receptor was derived from a middle-aged man who had recovered from COVID-19. The CDR3 DNA reads as TGTGCCAGCAGCTTGGCCCCAGCGGGAGGGGTCGAGCAGTACTTC. Its translation: CASSLAPAGGVEQYF.